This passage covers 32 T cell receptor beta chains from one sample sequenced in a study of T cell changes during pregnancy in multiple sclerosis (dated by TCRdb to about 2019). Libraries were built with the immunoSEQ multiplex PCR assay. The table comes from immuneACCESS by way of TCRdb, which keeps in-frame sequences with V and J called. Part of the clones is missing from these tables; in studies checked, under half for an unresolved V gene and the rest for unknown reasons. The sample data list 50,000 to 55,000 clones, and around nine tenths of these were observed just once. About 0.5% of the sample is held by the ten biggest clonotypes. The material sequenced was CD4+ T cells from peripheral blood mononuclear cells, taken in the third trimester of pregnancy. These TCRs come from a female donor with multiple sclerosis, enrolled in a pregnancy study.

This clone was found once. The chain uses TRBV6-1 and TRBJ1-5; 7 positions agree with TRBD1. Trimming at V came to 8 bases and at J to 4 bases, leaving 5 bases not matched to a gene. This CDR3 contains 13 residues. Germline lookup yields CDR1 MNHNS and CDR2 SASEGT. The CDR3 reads CASSGGRNQPQHF. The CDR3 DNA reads TGTGCCAGCTCAGGGGGTCGGAATCAGCCCCAGCATTTT.

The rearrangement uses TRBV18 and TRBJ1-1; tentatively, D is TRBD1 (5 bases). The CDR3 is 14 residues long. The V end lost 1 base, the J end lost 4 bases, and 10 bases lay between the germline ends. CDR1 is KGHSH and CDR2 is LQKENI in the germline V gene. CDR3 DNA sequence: TGTGCCAGCTCACCACAGGGGCTGAGCACTGAAGCTTTCTTT. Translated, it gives CASSPQGLSTEAFF.

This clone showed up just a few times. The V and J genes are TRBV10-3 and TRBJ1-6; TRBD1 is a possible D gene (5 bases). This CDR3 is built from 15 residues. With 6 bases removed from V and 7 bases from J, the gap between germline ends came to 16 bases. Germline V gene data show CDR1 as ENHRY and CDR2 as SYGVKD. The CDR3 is CAIRDAGTANSPLHF. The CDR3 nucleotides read TGTGCCATCAGGGATGCCGGGACTGCGAATTCACCCCTCCACTTT.

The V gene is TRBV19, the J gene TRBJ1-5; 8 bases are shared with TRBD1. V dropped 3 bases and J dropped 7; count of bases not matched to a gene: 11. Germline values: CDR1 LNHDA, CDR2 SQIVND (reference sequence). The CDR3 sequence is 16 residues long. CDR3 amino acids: CASSIIPTDRGQPQHF. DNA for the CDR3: TGTGCCAGTAGTATCATCCCTACCGACAGGGGCCAGCCCCAGCATTTT.

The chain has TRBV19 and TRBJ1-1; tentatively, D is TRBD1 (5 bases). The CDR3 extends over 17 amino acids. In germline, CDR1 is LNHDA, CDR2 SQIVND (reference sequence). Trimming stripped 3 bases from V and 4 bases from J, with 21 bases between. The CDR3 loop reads CASSIGGAGGGGTEAFF. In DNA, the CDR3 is TGTGCCAGTAGTATTGGAGGCGCTGGGGGGGGTGGCACTGAAGCTTTCTTT. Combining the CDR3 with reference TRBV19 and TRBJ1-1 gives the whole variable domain DGGITQSPKYLFRKEGQNVTLSCEQNLNHDAMYWYRQDPGQGLRLIYYSQIVNDFQKGDIAEGYSVSREKKESFPLTVTSAQKNPTAFYLCASSIGGAGGGGTEAFFGQGTRLTVV.

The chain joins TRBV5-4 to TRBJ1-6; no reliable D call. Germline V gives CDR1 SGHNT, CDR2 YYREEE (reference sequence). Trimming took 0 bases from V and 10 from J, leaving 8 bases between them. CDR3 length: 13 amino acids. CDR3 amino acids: CASSLGAGSPLHF. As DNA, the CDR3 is TGTGCCAGCAGCTTGGGAGCAGGCTCACCCCTCCACTTT.

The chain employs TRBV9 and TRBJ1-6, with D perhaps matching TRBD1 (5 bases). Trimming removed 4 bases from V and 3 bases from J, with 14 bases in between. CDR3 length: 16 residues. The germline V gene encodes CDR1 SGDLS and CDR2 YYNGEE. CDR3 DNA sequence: TGTGCCAGCAGCCCCCGAGTGCAGGGCTATAATTCACCCCTCCACTTT. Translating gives CASSPRVQGYNSPLHF.

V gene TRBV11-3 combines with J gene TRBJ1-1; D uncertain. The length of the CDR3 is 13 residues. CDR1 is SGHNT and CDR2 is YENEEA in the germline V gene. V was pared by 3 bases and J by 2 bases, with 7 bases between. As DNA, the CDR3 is TGTGCCAGCAGCTTCCGCGGAAACACTGAAGCTTTCTTT. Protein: CASSFRGNTEAFF. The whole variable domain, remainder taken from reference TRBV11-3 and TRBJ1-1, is EAGVVQSPRYKIIEKKQPVAFWCNPISGHNTLYWYLQNLGQGPELLIRYENEEAVDDSQLPKDRFSAERLKGVDSTLKIQPAELGDSAVYLCASSFRGNTEAFFGQGTRLTVV.

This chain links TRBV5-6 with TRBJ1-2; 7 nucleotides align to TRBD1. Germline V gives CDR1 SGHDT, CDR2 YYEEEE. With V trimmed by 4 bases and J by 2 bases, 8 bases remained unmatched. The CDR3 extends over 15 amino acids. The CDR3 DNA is TGTGCCAGCAGCCCGGACAGGTCTTCGAACTATGGCTACACCTTC. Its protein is CASSPDRSSNYGYTF.

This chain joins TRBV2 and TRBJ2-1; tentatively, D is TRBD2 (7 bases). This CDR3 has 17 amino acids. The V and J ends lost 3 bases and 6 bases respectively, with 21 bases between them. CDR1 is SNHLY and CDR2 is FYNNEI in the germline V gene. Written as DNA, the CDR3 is TGTGCCAGCAGTGAGGGGGGGCCCCGAACCGTCCTCAATGAGCAGTTCTTC. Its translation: CASSEGGPRTVLNEQFF. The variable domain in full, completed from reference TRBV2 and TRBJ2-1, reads EPEVTQTPSHQVTQMGQEVILRCVPISNHLYFYWYRQILGQKVEFLVSFYNNEISEKSEIFDDQFSVERPDGSNFTLKIRSTKLEDSAMYFCASSEGGPRTVLNEQFFGPGTRLTVL.

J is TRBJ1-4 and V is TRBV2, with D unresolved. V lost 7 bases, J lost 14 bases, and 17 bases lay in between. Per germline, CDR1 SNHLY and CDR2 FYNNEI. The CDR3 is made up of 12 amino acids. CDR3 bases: TGTGCCAGCAAGGTCGGCGGCACGGTCCTGTTTTTT. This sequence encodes CASKVGGTVLFF.

The CDR3 here is CASRTSGVDTQYF. The CDR3 DNA follows: TGCGCCAGCCGGACTAGCGGGGTGGATACGCAGTATTTT. The V gene is TRBV10-2, the J gene TRBJ2-3, with TRBD2 identical over 12 bases. There are 13 residues in the CDR3. The germline V gene has CDR1 WSHSY and CDR2 SAAADI. The V segment lost 8 bases and the J segment 6 bases; nucleotides outside the gene matches: 3.

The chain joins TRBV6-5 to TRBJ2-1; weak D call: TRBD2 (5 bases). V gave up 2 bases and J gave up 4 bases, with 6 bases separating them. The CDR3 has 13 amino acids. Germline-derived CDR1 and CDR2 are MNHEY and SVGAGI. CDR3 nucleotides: TGTGCCAGCAGTTACGGGAGATACAATGAGCAGTTCTTC. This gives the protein CASSYGRYNEQFF.

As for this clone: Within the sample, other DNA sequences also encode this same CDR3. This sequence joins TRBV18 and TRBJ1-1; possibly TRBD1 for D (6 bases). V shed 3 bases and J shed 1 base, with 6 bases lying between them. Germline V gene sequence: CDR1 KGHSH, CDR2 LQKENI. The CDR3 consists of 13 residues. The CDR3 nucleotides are TGTGCCAGCTCACCGACAGGGAACACTGAAGCTTTCTTT. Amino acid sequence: CASSPTGNTEAFF.

The CDR3 bases are TGCGCCAGCAGCCATCTAGCGGGGGGGCAGGCAGATACGCAGTATTTT. Protein sequence: CASSHLAGGQADTQYF. This rearrangement joins TRBV4-1 to TRBJ2-3, with TRBD2 matching 12 bases. The CDR3 loop spans 16 amino acids. Germline CDR1 MGHRA, CDR2 YSYEKL. V lost 3 bases to trimming and J lost 4 bases; unmatched junction nucleotides: 5.

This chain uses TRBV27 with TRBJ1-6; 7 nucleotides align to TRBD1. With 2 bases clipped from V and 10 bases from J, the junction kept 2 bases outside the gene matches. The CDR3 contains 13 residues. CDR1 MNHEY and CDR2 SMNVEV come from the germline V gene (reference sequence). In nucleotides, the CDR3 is TGTGCCAGCAGTTTAAGGGGGCACTCACCCCTCCACTTT. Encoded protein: CASSLRGHSPLHF.

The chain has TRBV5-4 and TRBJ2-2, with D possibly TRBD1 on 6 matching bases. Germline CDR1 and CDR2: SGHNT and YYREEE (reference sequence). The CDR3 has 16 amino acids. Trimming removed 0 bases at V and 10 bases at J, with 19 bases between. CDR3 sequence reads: CASSLGVGGSHEELFF. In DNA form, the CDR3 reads TGTGCCAGCAGCTTGGGGGTAGGGGGATCCCACGAGGAGCTGTTTTTT.

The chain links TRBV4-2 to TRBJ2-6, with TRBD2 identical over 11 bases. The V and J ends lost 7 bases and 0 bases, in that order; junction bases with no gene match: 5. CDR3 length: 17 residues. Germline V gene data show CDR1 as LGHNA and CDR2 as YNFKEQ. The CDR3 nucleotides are TGTGCCAGCAAAATTAGCGGGGGGGTCTCTGGGGCCAACGTCCTGACTTTC. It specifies CASKISGGVSGANVLTF.

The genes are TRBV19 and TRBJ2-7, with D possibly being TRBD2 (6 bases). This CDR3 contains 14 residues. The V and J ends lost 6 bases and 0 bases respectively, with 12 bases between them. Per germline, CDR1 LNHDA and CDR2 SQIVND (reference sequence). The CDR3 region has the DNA TGTGCCAGTAGCCGGGACTTCTTCTCCTACGAGCAGTACTTC. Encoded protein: CASSRDFFSYEQYF.

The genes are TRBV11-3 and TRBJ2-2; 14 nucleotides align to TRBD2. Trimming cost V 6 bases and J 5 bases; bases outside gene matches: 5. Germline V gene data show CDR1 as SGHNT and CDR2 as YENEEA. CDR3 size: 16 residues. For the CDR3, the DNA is TGTGCCAGCAGTACGACTAGCGGGGGGGGGACCGGGGAGCTGTTTTTT. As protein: CASSTTSGGGTGELFF. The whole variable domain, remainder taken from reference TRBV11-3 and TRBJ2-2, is EAGVVQSPRYKIIEKKQPVAFWCNPISGHNTLYWYLQNLGQGPELLIRYENEEAVDDSQLPKDRFSAERLKGVDSTLKIQPAELGDSAVYLCASSTTSGGGTGELFFGEGSRLTVL.

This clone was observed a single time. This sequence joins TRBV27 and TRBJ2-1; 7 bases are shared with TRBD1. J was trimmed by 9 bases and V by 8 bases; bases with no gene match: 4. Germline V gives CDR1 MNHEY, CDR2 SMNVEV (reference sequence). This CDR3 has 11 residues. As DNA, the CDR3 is TGTGCCAGCCAGGGGGTTGGTGAGCAGTTCTTC. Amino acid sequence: CASQGVGEQFF.

The CDR3 protein is CASSQTAGLAMVAEAFF. The CDR3 region has the DNA TGCGCCAGCAGCCAGACCGCAGGGCTGGCGATGGTCGCTGAAGCTTTCTTT. This chain uses TRBV4-1 with TRBJ1-1; tentatively, D is TRBD1 (5 bases). The ends were cut back, 3 bases at V and 6 bases at J, with 23 bases in the middle. This CDR3 comprises 17 residues. In germline, CDR1 is MGHRA, CDR2 YSYEKL.

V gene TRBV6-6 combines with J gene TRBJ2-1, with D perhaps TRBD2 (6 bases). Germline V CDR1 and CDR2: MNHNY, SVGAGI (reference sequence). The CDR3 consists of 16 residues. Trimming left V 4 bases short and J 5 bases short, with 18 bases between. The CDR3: CASSSAAGLTHNEQFF. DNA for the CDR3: TGTGCCAGCAGTTCGGCTGCGGGACTTACTCACAATGAGCAGTTCTTC.

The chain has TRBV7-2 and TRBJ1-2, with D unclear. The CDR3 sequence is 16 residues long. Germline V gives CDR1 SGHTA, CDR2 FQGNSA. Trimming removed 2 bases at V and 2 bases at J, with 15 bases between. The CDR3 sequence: CASSLWAAQRNYGYTF. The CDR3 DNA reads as TGTGCCAGCAGCTTATGGGCAGCCCAAAGGAACTATGGCTACACCTTC.

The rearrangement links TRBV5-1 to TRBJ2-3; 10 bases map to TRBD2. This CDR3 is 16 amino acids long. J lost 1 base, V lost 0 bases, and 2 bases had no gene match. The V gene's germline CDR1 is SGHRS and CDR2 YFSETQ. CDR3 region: CASSLATSGGTDTQYF. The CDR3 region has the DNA TGCGCCAGCAGCTTGGCCACTAGCGGGGGCACAGATACGCAGTATTTT.

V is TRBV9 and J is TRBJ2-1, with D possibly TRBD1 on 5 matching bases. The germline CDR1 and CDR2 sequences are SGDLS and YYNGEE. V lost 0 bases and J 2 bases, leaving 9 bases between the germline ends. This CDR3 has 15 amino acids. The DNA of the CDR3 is TGTGCCAGCAGCGTAGCCTGGGGCACCTACAATGAGCAGTTCTTC. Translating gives CASSVAWGTYNEQFF.

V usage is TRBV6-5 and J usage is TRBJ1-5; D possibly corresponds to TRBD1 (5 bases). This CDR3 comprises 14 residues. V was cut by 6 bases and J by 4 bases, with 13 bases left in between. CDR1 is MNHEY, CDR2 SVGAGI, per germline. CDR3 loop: CASRARGDNQPQHF. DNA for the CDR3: TGTGCCAGCAGGGCGCGGGGGGATAATCAGCCCCAGCATTTT.

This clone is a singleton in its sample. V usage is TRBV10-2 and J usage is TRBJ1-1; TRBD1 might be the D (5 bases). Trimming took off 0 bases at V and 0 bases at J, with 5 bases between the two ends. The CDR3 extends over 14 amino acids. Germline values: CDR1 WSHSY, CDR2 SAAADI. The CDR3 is CASSESGVNTEAFF. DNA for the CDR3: TGCGCCAGCAGTGAGTCAGGGGTGAACACTGAAGCTTTCTTT.

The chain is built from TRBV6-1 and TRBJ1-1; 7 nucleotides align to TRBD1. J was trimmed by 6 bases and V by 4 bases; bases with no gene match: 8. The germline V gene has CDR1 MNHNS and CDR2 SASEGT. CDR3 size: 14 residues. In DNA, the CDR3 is TGTGCCAGCAGTGTTGCAGGGGGGATCCCTGAAGCTTTCTTT. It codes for CASSVAGGIPEAFF.

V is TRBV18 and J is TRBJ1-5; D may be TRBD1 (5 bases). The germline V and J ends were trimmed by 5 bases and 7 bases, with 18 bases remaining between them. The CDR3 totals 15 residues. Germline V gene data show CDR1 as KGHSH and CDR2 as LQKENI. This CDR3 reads CASSILEGAGQPQHF. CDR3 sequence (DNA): TGTGCCAGCTCAATATTGGAAGGGGCCGGCCAGCCCCAGCATTTT. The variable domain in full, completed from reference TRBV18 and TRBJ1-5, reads NAGVMQNPRHLVRRRGQEARLRCSPMKGHSHVYWYRQLPEEGLKFMVYLQKENIIDESGMPKERFSAEFPKEGPSILRIQQVVRGDSAAYFCASSILEGAGQPQHFGDGTRLSIL.

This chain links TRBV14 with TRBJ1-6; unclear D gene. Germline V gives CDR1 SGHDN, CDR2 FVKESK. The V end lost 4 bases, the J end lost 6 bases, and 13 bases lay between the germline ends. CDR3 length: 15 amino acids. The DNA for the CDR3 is TGTGCCAGCAGCCCGCCTACGGGAAGTAATTCACCCCTCCACTTT. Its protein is CASSPPTGSNSPLHF.

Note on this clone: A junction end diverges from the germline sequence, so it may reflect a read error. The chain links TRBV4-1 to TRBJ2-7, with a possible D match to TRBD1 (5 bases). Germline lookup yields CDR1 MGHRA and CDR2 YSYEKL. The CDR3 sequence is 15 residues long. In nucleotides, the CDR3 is TGCGCCAGCAGTCAAGGGCAGGGAAGGTTCTCCGAGCAGTACTTC. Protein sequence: CASSQGQGRFSEQYF.